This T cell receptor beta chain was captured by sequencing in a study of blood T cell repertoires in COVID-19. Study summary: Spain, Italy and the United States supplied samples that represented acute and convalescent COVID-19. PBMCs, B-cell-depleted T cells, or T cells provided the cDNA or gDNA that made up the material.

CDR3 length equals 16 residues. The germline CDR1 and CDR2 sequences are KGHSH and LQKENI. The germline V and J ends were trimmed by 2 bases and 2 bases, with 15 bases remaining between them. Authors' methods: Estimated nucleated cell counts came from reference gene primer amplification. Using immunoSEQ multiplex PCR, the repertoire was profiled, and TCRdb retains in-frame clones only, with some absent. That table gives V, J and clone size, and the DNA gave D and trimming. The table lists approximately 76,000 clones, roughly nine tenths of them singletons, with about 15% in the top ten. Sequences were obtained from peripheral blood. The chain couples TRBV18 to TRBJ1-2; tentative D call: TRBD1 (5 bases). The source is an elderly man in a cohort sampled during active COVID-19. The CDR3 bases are TGTGCCAGCTCACCAGGAACCGGGGGTGCAAACTATGGCTACACCTTC. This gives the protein CASSPGTGGANYGYTF. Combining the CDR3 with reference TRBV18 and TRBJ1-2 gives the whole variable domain NAGVMQNPRHLVRRRGQEARLRCSPMKGHSHVYWYRQLPEEGLKFMVYLQKENIIDESGMPKERFSAEFPKEGPSILRIQQVVRGDSAAYFCASSPGTGGANYGYTFGSGTRLTVV.